The sequence of this TCR beta chain was determined in a study of T cell responses to AZD1222 COVID-19 vaccine. Pooling covered second doses at about 4 or about 12 weeks. Only in-frame clones appear in the TCRdb table, and some are missing; sequencing was by immunoSEQ multiplex PCR. Among some 200,000 clones listed, 88% were seen once. Germline CDR1 MNHNY, CDR2 SVGAGI (reference sequence). The V gene lost 5 bases and the J gene lost 5 bases, with 12 bases spanning the gap. CDR3 length equals 13 residues. With respect to this clone: Its antigen is currently unknown.

Notes on the study in general: Clonal diversity may have been underestimated, and the donors were mostly white British, with more females than males. Repertoires were obtained only post-peak T cell response. Two AZD1222 administrations were followed by greater Spike-specific TCR breadth and depth.

The V and J genes are TRBV6-6 and TRBJ2-5, with a possible D match to TRBD2 (5 bases). This specimen consisted of peripheral blood, obtained 28 days after the second AZD1222 dose. This clonotype was obtained from an adult who received the AZD1222 COVID-19 vaccine. CDR3 bases: TGTGCCAGCAGTCGATCACGCGGGGAGACCCAGTACTTC. It yields the protein CASSRSRGETQYF.